The T cell receptor beta chain described here comes from a study of siplizumab effects on memory and regulatory T cells. Germline CDR1 and CDR2: MNHEY and SMNVEV (reference sequence). Between the trimmed V and J ends, which lost 3 bases and 1 base, there was a span of 15 bases. CDR3 length: 16 amino acids. Comment on this clone: Antigen specificity is unknown.

General study points: In unstimulated cells, naive T cells appeared more diverse than memory T cells and seemed major alloresponse contributors. Mappable alloreactive CD4+ clones averaged around 71% Treg-derived with siplizumab versus about 27% in controls.

The repertoire was sequenced with immunoSEQ multiplex PCR; TCRdb's copy has only in-frame clones and lacks some. The data contain around 120,000 clones, 94% of them seen just once; the ten biggest clones take up around 1.7%. The chain recombines TRBV27 with TRBJ1-1; tentatively, D is TRBD1 (6 bases). Specimen: non-Treg CD4+ T cells sorted from blood. This clonotype was sampled from a human donor in good health. This CDR3 is CASSFRTVPKNTEAFF. As DNA, the CDR3 is TGTGCCAGCAGTTTTAGGACAGTTCCTAAGAACACTGAAGCTTTCTTT.